A single sample gave rise to the 10 T cell receptor beta chains below, sequenced in a study of immune aging and cytomegalovirus after organ transplant. Libraries came from microwell single-cell capture using BD Rhapsody targeted mRNA and AbSeq reagents. TCRdb reprocessed the single-cell sequencing reads with MiXCR, giving one entry per CDR3 protein. The sample has 20,000 to 25,000 distinct CDR3 sequences; more than 35% are singletons. These TCRs are of unknown antigen specificity. Time point in this sample: five sample-tagged time points from pre-transplant (day -1) to day 368 post-transplant, pooled. The input for sequencing was CMV peptide-activated CD4+ and CD8+ T cells sorted from blood, taken at five time points, pooled. Described subset: sorted CD8+CD137+ and CD4+CD154+ T cells after about 12 h CMV IE-1 peptide stimulation. These receptors all stem from a female donor who had a heart transplant and CMV viremia.

J is TRBJ2-7 and V is TRBV11-2; perhaps D is TRBD1 or TRBD2 (5 bases each). The V gene's germline CDR1 is SGHAT and CDR2 FQNNGV. V lost 5 bases, J lost 0 bases, and 11 bases lay in between. The CDR3 runs to 14 residues. The CDR3 DNA sequence: TGTGCCAGCAGCCCCCCAGGGAGCTCCTACGAGCAGTACTTC. This codes for CASSPPGSSYEQYF. The full variable domain, completed using reference TRBV11-2 and TRBJ2-7, is EAGVAQSPRYKIIEKRQSVAFWCNPISGHATLYWYQQILGQGPKLLIQFQNNGVVDDSQLPKDRFSAERLKGVDSTLKIQPAKLEDSAVYLCASSPPGSSYEQYFGPGTRLTVT.

This clonotype has only one observation. The chain links TRBV27 to TRBJ2-1; D is uncertain. The CDR3 spans 12 residues. Per germline, CDR1 MNHEY and CDR2 SMNVEV (reference sequence). Trimming left V 6 bases short and J 4 bases short, with 7 bases between. The CDR3 DNA reads as TGTGCCAGCAGAACGTGGTACAATGAGCAGTTCTTC. Its translation is CASRTWYNEQFF.

This clonotype is medium-sized (0.01 to 0.1%) in the sample. The chain joins TRBV3-1 to TRBJ2-7; the match to TRBD2 covers 7 bases. Looked up from germline, CDR1 is LGHDT and CDR2 is YNNKEL (reference sequence). V lost 4 bases and J lost 1; bases outside the gene matches: 13. This CDR3 has 17 amino acids. This CDR3 reads CASSPRSLAILSYEQYF. CDR3 bases: TGTGCCAGCAGCCCAAGGTCACTAGCGATTTTATCCTACGAGCAGTACTTC.

In this sample, this clonotype turned up many times. The rearrangement links TRBV6-1 to TRBJ1-1; the D gene is possibly TRBD1 (5 bases). Looked up from germline, CDR1 is MNHNS and CDR2 is SASEGT. The CDR3 has 15 amino acids. With 1 base removed from V and 4 bases from J, the gap between germline ends came to 13 bases. CDR3 DNA sequence: TGTGCCAGCAGTGAAGGAGCCACAGGAGGCACTGAAGCTTTCTTT. Protein: CASSEGATGGTEAFF.

The J gene is TRBJ2-7, the V gene TRBV10-3; TRBD2 agrees at 7 bases. V was pared by 7 bases and J by 6 bases, with 12 bases of the junction left unmatched. From germline, CDR1 is ENHRY and CDR2 SYGVKD. The CDR3 totals 14 residues. Written as DNA, the CDR3 is TGTGCCATCAATGGGGGGGGTCCCCGGGGCGAGCAGTACTTC. Translated, it gives CAINGGGPRGEQYF.

This clonotype has a handful of counts. CDR3 in amino acids: CASRVRRGGGTTGELFF. The CDR3 region has the DNA TGTGCCAGCAGAGTCAGAAGGGGGGGAGGGACCACCGGGGAGCTGTTTTTT. The gene calls are TRBV6-1 and TRBJ2-2; perhaps TRBD2 as D (7 bases). Germline CDR1 reads MNHNS; CDR2 reads SASEGT. This CDR3 is 17 amino acids long. Trimming removed 6 bases at V and 4 bases at J, with 21 bases between.

For this clonotype: The junction differs from germline at one of its ends, possibly a read error. The V and J genes are TRBV3-1 and TRBJ2-1; a weak D match, TRBD2 (5 bases). CDR1 is LGHDT, CDR2 YNNKEL, per germline (reference sequence). The CDR3 covers 13 residues. The CDR3 reads CASNLLRESEQFF. CDR3 DNA sequence: TGTGCAAGCAACCTTCTGAGGGAGAGTGAGCAGTTCTTC.

The chain combines TRBV15 with TRBJ1-4; D is unresolved. The CDR3 extends over 14 amino acids. Looked up from germline, CDR1 is LNHNV and CDR2 is YYDKDF (reference sequence). Trimming stripped 0 bases from V and 4 bases from J, with 6 bases between. DNA for the CDR3: TGTGCCACCAGCAGAGACAGGATTAATGAAAAACTGTTTTTT. Its protein product is CATSRDRINEKLFF.

This sequence joins TRBV12-3 or TRBV12-4 and TRBJ2-5; a weak D match, TRBD1 (6 bases). This CDR3 is 13 amino acids long. V was clipped by 10 bases and J by 1 base, with 13 bases between them. For the CDR3, the DNA is TGTGCCACCTCGAGGACAGTCCAAGAGACCCAGTACTTC. Its protein is CATSRTVQETQYF.

This clonotype qualifies as medium-sized (0.01 to 0.1%). This chain joins TRBV9 and TRBJ1-5; possibly TRBD1 for D (5 bases). CDR3 length equals 17 residues. CDR1 and CDR2 (germline): SGDLS, YYNGEE. V was pared by 1 base and J by 0 bases, with 14 bases between. The CDR3 spells CASSVCLGTASNQPQHF. The CDR3 nucleotides read TGTGCCAGCAGCGTATGTTTGGGGACGGCTAGCAATCAGCCCCAGCATTTT.